Listed below are T cell receptor beta chains from one sample, sequenced in a study of Graves' ophthalmopathy and Graves' hyperthyroidism. TCRdb analysed the multiplex PCR reads with MiXCR anew, one entry per CDR3 protein. The table records about 210,000 distinct CDR3 sequences, roughly 29% of them present only once. The sequenced sample was peripheral blood. These TCRs come from a man between 50 and 59 years old with Graves' ophthalmopathy. Each CDR3 is given with its conserved first and last residue. Fields, in order: CDR3 DNA, CDR3 protein, clone size, V gene, D gene, J gene. D genes are given only for firm matches. Only some rows state a clone size, as once, few, many or a class for expanded clones.

DNA: TGCAGTGCTACCGACGGAGGGGGACTTCAGCCCCAGCATTTT
CDR3: CSATDGGGLQPQHF
size: many
V: TRBV20-1
D: -
J: TRBJ1-5

DNA: TGTGCCAGCAGTGAACTAGCGGGGGGGCAACAGTACTTC
CDR3: CASSELAGGQQYF
size: -
V: TRBV6-1
D: TRBD2
J: TRBJ2-7

DNA: TGTGCCAGCTCAACACTATTCCGGAGACAGGGGTTCGACGAGCAGTACTTC
CDR3: CASSTLFRRQGFDEQYF
size: -
V: TRBV18
D: TRBD1
J: TRBJ2-7

DNA: TGCAGCGTTGAGGGACAGGGGGCGCCGGGGGCCAACGTCCTGACTTTC
CDR3: CSVEGQGAPGANVLTF
size: -
V: TRBV29-1
D: TRBD1
J: TRBJ2-6

DNA: TGTGCCAGCAGCTTAGGGCTTGGACAGGGGTATAAAGCCGGGGAGCTGTTTTTT
CDR3: CASSLGLGQGYKAGELFF
size: many
V: TRBV7-2
D: TRBD1
J: TRBJ2-2

DNA: TGTGCCAGCAGTATCCGGGAACGCCCCTACGAGCAGTACTTC
CDR3: CASSIRERPYEQYF
size: many
V: TRBV25-1
D: -
J: TRBJ2-7

DNA: TGTGCCAGCAGTTACGAAGTGGGGGGAATGCCATACACTGAAGCTTTCTTT
CDR3: CASSYEVGGMPYTEAFF
size: few
V: TRBV6-5
D: -
J: TRBJ1-1

DNA: TGTGCCAGCAGTTCTAGCGGGAGGAACTACGAGCAGTACTTC
CDR3: CASSSSGRNYEQYF
size: few
V: TRBV12-3/TRBV12-4
D: TRBD2
J: TRBJ2-7

DNA: TGTGCCAGCAGTTACCTTGCGGGGCAAGAGACCCAGTACTTC
CDR3: CASSYLAGQETQYF
size: few
V: TRBV6-5
D: -
J: TRBJ2-5

DNA: TGTGCCAGCAGCTTAGCCGCGGGAGGGCCGAGCTACGAGCAGTACTTC
CDR3: CASSLAAGGPSYEQYF
size: -
V: TRBV7-2
D: TRBD2
J: TRBJ2-7

DNA: TGTGCCAGCAGTTTCCTAGCGGGGGGAACCGGGGAGCTGTTTTTT
CDR3: CASSFLAGGTGELFF
size: -
V: TRBV12-3/TRBV12-4
D: TRBD2
J: TRBJ2-2

DNA: TGCAGCGCCGAAAGACAGCAGGGCACTGAAGCTTTCTTT
CDR3: CSAERQQGTEAFF
size: many
V: TRBV29-1
D: -
J: TRBJ1-1

DNA: TGCGCCAGCAGCCAAGATAATGGGGGAGGGGATCAGCCCCAGCATTTT
CDR3: CASSQDNGGGDQPQHF
size: many
V: TRBV4-3
D: -
J: TRBJ1-5